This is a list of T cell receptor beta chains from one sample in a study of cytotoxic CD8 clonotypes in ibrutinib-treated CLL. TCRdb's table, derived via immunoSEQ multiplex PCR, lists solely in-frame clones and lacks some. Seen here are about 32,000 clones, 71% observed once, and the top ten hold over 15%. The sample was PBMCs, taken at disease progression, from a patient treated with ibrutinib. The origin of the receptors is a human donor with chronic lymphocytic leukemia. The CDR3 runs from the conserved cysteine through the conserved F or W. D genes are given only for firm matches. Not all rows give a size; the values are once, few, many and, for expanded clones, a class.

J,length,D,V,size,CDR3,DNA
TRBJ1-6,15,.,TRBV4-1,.,CASTHGGSFNSPLHF,TGCGCCAGCACTCACGGGGGGTCCTTTAATTCACCCCTCCACTTT
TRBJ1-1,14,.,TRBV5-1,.,CASSQPGWNTEAFF,TGCGCCAGCAGCCAGCCGGGGTGGAACACTGAAGCTTTCTTT
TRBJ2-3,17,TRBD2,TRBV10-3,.,CAISERTSGGVTDTQYF,TGTGCCATCAGTGAACGGACTAGCGGGGGGGTAACAGATACGCAGTATTTT
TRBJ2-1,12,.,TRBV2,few,CASGRFYNEQFF,TGTGCCAGCGGCCGTTTCTACAATGAGCAGTTCTTC
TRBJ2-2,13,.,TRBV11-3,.,CASSLGPTGELFF,TGTGCCAGCAGCTTAGGCCCAACCGGGGAGCTGTTTTTT
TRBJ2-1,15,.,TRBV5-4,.,CASSPPGVRYNEQFF,TGTGCCAGCAGCCCCCCGGGGGTAAGGTACAATGAGCAGTTCTTC
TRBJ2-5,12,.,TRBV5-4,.,CASTQEKETQYF,TGTGCCAGCACCCAAGAGAAAGAGACCCAGTACTTC
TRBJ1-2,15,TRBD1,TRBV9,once,CASRRDRAVGYGYTF,TGTGCCAGCAGACGGGACAGGGCGGTAGGCTATGGCTACACCTTC
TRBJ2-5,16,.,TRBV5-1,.,CASSLGGPSLGETQYF,TGCGCCAGCAGCTTGGGGGGGCCCAGCCTCGGAGAGACCCAGTACTTC
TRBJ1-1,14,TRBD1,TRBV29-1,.,CSVEEGQGLLKPLF,TGCAGCGTTGAGGAGGGACAGGGCCTCTTGAAGCCACTCTTT
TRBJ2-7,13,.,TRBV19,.,CASSIGLDYEQYF,TGTGCCAGTAGTATTGGTCTAGACTACGAGCAGTACTTC
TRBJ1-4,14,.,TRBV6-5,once,CASRPWGDAEKLFF,TGTGCCAGCAGGCCCTGGGGAGACGCTGAGAAACTGTTTTTT
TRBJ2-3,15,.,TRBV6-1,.,CASSEGAGWGDTQYF,TGTGCCAGCAGTGAAGGGGCAGGCTGGGGAGATACGCAGTATTTT
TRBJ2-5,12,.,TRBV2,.,CASIGRTETQYF,TGTGCCAGCATTGGTCGAACGGAGACCCAGTACTTC
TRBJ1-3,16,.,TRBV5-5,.,CASSRLDLGSGNTIYF,TGTGCCAGCAGCAGACTCGATCTGGGCTCTGGAAACACCATATATTTT
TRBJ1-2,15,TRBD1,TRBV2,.,CASSEGQGGDYGYTF,TGTGCCAGCAGTGAAGGACAGGGAGGGGACTATGGCTACACCTTC
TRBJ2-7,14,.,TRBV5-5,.,CASSIQGIRYEQYF,TGTGCCAGCAGCATACAGGGTATTCGGTACGAGCAGTACTTC
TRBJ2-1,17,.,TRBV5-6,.,CASSLMIAANSYNEQFF,TGTGCCAGCAGCCTGATGATAGCGGCGAACTCCTACAATGAGCAGTTCTTC
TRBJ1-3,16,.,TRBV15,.,CATSSPLQGSGNTIYF,TGTGCCACCAGCAGTCCCTTACAGGGTTCTGGAAACACCATATATTTT
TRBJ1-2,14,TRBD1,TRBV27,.,CASRRQGANYGYTF,TGTGCCAGCAGACGACAGGGGGCTAACTATGGCTACACCTTC
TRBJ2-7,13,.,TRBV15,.,CATSLPPGKEQYF,TGTGCCACCAGCCTCCCGCCGGGCAAGGAGCAGTACTTC
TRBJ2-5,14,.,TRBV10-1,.,CASSDSGAQETQYF,TGCGCCAGCAGTGACTCGGGGGCTCAAGAGACCCAGTACTTC
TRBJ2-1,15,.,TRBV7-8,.,CASSPPRARVNEQFF,TGTGCCAGCAGCCCACCTAGGGCCAGGGTCAATGAGCAGTTCTTC
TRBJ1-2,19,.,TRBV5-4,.,CASSLGPNTPATYNYGYTF,TGTGCCAGCAGCTTGGGGCCCAACACCCCAGCAACTTATAACTATGGCTACACCTTC
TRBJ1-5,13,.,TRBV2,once,CASRSGTHQPQHF,TGTGCCAGCAGATCCGGGACCCATCAGCCCCAGCATTTT
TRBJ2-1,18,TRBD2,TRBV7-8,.,CASSPPARRGASANEQFF,TGTGCCAGCAGCCCCCCGGCCCGGCGGGGGGCTTCTGCGAATGAGCAGTTCTTC
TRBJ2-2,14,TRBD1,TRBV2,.,CASGEDRVAGELFF,TGTGCCAGTGGGGAGGACAGGGTCGCCGGGGAGCTGTTTTTT
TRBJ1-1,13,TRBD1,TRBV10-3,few,CAIRQGAQTEAFF,TGTGCCATCAGGCAGGGGGCGCAAACTGAAGCTTTCTTT
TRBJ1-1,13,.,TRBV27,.,CASSLVSGTEAFF,TGTGCCAGCAGTTTGGTCTCAGGCACTGAAGCTTTCTTT
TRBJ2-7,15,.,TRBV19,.,CASSIDRGRRYEQYF,TGTGCCAGTAGTATAGATCGGGGGCGCCGATACGAGCAGTACTTC
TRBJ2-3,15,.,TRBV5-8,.,CASSSWTGRTDTQYF,TGTGCCAGCAGCTCCTGGACCGGGCGGACAGATACGCAGTATTTT
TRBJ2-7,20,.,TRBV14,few,CASKTFKGQFLWMGYTEQYF,TGTGCCAGCAAGACATTTAAGGGCCAGTTTCTGTGGATGGGTTATACGGAGCAGTACTTC
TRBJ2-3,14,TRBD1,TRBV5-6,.,CASSLQGAAVAQYF,TGTGCCAGCAGCCTCCAGGGGGCGGCGGTAGCGCAGTATTTT
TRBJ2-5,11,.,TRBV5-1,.,CASSYQETQYF,TGCGCCAGCAGCTACCAAGAGACCCAGTACTTC
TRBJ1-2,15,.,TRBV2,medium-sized,CASSQQGHSNYGYTF,TGTGCCAGCAGCCAACAGGGACATTCAAACTATGGCTACACCTTC
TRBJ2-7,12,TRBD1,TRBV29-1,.,CSAGTGYYEQYF,TGCAGCGCGGGGACAGGGTACTACGAGCAGTACTTC
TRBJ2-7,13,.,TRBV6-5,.,CASSSRQGGEQYF,TGTGCCAGCAGTTCCCGACAGGGAGGCGAGCAGTACTTC
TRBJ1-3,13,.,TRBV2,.,CASSSIRGHTIYF,TGTGCCAGCAGTAGCATCCGAGGACACACCATATATTTT
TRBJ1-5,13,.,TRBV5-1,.,CASSFDNNQPQHF,TGCGCCAGCAGCTTTGACAACAATCAGCCCCAGCATTTT
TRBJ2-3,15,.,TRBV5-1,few,CASSLVDRSTDTQYF,TGCGCCAGCAGCTTGGTCGACAGAAGCACAGATACGCAGTATTTT
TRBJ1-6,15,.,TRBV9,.,CASSATVKANSPLHF,TGTGCCAGCAGCGCCACCGTGAAGGCTAATTCACCCCTCCACTTT
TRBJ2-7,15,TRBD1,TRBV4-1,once,CASSQSPTGPVEQYF,TGCGCCAGCAGCCAATCACCGACAGGGCCCGTCGAGCAGTACTTC
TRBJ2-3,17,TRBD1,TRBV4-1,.,CASSQDGGQGLGDTQYF,TGCGCCAGCAGCCAAGACGGCGGACAGGGATTGGGGGATACGCAGTATTTT
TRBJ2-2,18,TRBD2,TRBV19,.,CASSSEGRLAGGSGELFF,TGTGCCAGTAGTTCTGAGGGCCGACTAGCGGGGGGTTCCGGGGAGCTGTTTTTT
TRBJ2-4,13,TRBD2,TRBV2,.,CASSGTSGNIQYF,TGTGCCAGCTCCGGGACTAGCGGAAACATTCAGTACTTC
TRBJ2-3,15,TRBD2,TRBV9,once,CASSVAGGPPDTQYF,TGTGCCAGCAGCGTAGCGGGGGGGCCCCCAGATACGCAGTATTTT
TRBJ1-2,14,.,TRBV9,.,CASSQQGQNYGYTF,TGTGCCAGCAGCCAACAAGGACAGAACTATGGCTACACCTTC
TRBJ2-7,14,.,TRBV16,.,CASSQDQGPYEQYF,TGTGCCAGCAGCCAAGATCAGGGTCCCTACGAGCAGTACTTC
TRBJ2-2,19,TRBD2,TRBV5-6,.,CASTSLGLAGDPNTGELFF,TGTGCCAGCACCAGCCTCGGACTAGCGGGGGACCCGAACACCGGGGAGCTGTTTTTT
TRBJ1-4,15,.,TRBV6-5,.,CASSPYTGSGEKLFF,TGTGCCAGCAGCCCCTATACAGGGTCGGGGGAAAAACTGTTTTTT
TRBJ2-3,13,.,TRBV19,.,CASRWRSTDTQYF,TGTGCCAGTAGGTGGCGGAGCACAGATACGCAGTATTTT
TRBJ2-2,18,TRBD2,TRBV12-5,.,CASRTGTSGGPGTGELFF,TGTGCTTCTAGGACAGGGACTAGCGGGGGCCCGGGTACCGGGGAGCTGTTTTTT